Sequencing of this TCR beta chain was carried out in a study of regulatory T cells in long-lasting Graves disease. Study results and caveats: Relative to new patients (under 1,000), persistent patients exhibited greater sharing of public clonotypes (approximately 3,000). Persistent cases of Graves' showed reduced TCR diversity relative to newly diagnosed patients.

This clonotype was picked up one time. Antigen unknown. Unmatched junction bases numbered 6, after V lost 1 base and J lost 5 bases. Germline V lookup: CDR1 SGHVS, CDR2 FQNEAQ. The CDR3 runs 17 residues. Building of the TCR beta libraries involved iRepertoire HTBI primers and Arm-PCR of CDR3 regions. TCRdb passed the multiplex PCR reads through MiXCR, listing each CDR3 protein once. Among approximately 470,000 distinct CDR3 sequences listed, roughly 15% were seen once. Time point reported: newly diagnosed GD, antithyroid drugs for less than 3 months. PBMC-derived RNA was used for the TCR library. The data were also submitted as part of a second study, on T cells in Graves' hyperthyroidism and ophthalmopathy. That study reports: TCR CDR3 regions were first amplified by RT-PCR with HTBI primers. The authors' 13 V-J model separated ophthalmopathy from stable hyperthyroidism.

This chain joins TRBV7-8 and TRBJ2-3, with 13 positions matching TRBD2. The sequencing here drew on peripheral blood mononuclear cells (PBMCs), taken at new diagnosis, from a patient treated with antithyroid drugs. The sequence was collected from a man aged 40-49 years with Graves disease. CDR3 sequence reads: CASSLDGLAGVIDTQYF. The CDR3 coding sequence is TGTGCCAGCAGCTTAGATGGACTAGCGGGAGTAATAGATACGCAGTATTTT. Full variable domain (missing parts from reference TRBV7-8 and TRBJ2-3): GAGVSQSPRYKVAKRGQDVALRCDPISGHVSLFWYQQALGQGPEFLTYFQNEAQLDKSGLPSDRFFAERPEGSVSTLKIQRTQQEDSAVYLCASSLDGLAGVIDTQYFGPGTRLTVL.